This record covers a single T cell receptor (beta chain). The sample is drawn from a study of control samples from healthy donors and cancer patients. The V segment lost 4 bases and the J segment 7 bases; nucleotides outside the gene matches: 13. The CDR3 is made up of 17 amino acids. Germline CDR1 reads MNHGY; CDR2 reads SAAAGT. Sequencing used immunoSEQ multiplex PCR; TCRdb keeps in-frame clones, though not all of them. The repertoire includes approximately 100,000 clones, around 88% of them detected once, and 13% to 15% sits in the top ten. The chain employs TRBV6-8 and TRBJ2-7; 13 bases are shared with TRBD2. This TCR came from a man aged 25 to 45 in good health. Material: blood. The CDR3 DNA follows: TGTGCCAGCAGTTCACCCGATGGACTAGCGGGAGTGGTAGAGCAGTACTTC. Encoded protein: CASSSPDGLAGVVEQYF.